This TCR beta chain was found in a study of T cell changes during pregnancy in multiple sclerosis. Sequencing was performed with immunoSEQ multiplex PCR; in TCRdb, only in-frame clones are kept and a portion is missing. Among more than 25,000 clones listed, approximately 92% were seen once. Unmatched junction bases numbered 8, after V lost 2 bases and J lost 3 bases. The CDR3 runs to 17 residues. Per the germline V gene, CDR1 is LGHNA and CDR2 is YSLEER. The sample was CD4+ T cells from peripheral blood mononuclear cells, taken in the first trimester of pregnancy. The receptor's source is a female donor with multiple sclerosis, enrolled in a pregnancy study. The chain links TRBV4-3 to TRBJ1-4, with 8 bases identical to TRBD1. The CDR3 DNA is TGCGCCAGCAGCCAAAGGTGGCAGGGGGCCTCTAATGAAAAACTGTTTTTT. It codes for CASSQRWQGASNEKLFF.